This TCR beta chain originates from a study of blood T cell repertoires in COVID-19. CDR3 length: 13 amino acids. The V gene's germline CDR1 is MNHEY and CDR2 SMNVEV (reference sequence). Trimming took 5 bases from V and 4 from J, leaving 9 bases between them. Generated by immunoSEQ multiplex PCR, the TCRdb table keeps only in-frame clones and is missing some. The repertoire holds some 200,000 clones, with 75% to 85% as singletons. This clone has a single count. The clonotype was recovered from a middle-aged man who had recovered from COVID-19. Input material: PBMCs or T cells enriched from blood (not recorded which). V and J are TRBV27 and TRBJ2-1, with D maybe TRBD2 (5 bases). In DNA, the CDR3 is TGTGCCAGCAGTACTCCGGGGTACAATGAGCAGTTCTTC. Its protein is CASSTPGYNEQFF.